Listed here are 8 T cell receptor beta chains from one sample, sequenced in a study of T cell responses to AZD1222 COVID-19 vaccine (dated by TCRdb to 2020 to 2023). In the paper's terms, the time point label means: baseline before first vaccination. Preparation of the library involved the immunoSEQ multiplex PCR assay. In its TCRdb copy, this immuneACCESS table keeps in-frame sequences only and misses some clones. Where compared with another copy, unresolved V genes explain less than half of these, and the others have no known cause. This sample is represented by 100,000 to 150,000 clones; more than 85% of them were singletons. Roughly 3% of the sample comes from the top ten. The starting material was peripheral blood, obtained on day 0 of AZD1222 vaccination. These receptors all come from an adult in good health.

V usage is TRBV3-1 (or the pseudogene TRBV3-2) and J usage is TRBJ1-5; D gene unclear. The germline CDR1 and CDR2 sequences are LGHDT and YNNKEL (reference sequence). Trimming removed 4 bases at V and 7 bases at J, with 11 bases between. This CDR3 is 13 amino acids long. The CDR3 bases are TGTGCCAGCAGCCTCCATTGGGGACAGCCCCAGCATTTT. Translation gives CASSLHWGQPQHF.

The V call is TRBV29-1, the J call TRBJ1-2, with D hard to call. Germline V lookup: CDR1 SQVTM, CDR2 ANQGSEA. The CDR3 spans 11 residues. The V end was cut by 0 bases, the J end by 8 bases, with 7 bases between. CDR3 in amino acids: CSVEEDWGYTF. The CDR3, as DNA: TGCAGCGTTGAAGAAGATTGGGGCTACACCTTC.

This chain links TRBV18 with TRBJ1-1, with D unclear. Trimming shortened V by 2 bases and J by 0 bases, and 10 bases separated the two germline ends. CDR1 and CDR2 (germline): KGHSH, LQKENI. This CDR3 spans 15 amino acids. This chain's CDR3 is CASSPSSSMNTEAFF. CDR3 in DNA: TGTGCCAGCTCACCATCTTCCTCAATGAACACTGAAGCTTTCTTT. The whole variable domain, filled in from reference TRBV18 and TRBJ1-1, reads NAGVMQNPRHLVRRRGQEARLRCSPMKGHSHVYWYRQLPEEGLKFMVYLQKENIIDESGMPKERFSAEFPKEGPSILRIQQVVRGDSAAYFCASSPSSSMNTEAFFGQGTRLTVV.

The chain couples TRBV12-3 or TRBV12-4 to TRBJ1-2, with no clear D. CDR3 length: 13 amino acids. Trimming left V 2 bases short and J 6 bases short, with 10 bases between. CDR3 protein: CASSLTAVHGYTF. The CDR3 DNA reads TGTGCCAGCAGTTTAACCGCCGTCCATGGCTACACCTTC.

J is TRBJ1-1 and V is TRBV11-3; maybe TRBD1 (5 bases). Looked up from germline, CDR1 is SGHNT and CDR2 is YENEEA. The V end lost 3 bases, the J end lost 3 bases, and 8 bases lay between the germline ends. This CDR3 contains 13 residues. The CDR3 here is CASSFVRDTEAFF. The CDR3 nucleotides are TGTGCCAGCAGCTTCGTCAGGGACACTGAAGCTTTCTTT.

The chain combines TRBV5-5 with TRBJ2-7; weak D call: TRBD1 (6 bases). Trimming pared 4 bases from V and 3 bases from J, leaving 20 bases between. The CDR3 is 16 amino acids. Germline loops: CDR1 SGHKS, CDR2 YYEKEE (reference sequence). Here the CDR3 reads CASSPTRDNFVYEQYF. DNA of the CDR3: TGTGCCAGCAGCCCCACCAGGGACAATTTTGTCTACGAGCAGTACTTC.

The V call is TRBV5-1, the J call TRBJ1-6, with D possibly being TRBD1 (6 bases). This CDR3 comprises 16 residues. With 2 bases removed from V and 4 bases from J, the gap between germline ends came to 13 bases. In germline, CDR1 is SGHRS, CDR2 YFSETQ. CDR3 in DNA: TGCGCCAGCAGCTTTTCTCCAGGGGCTTATAATTCACCCCTCCACTTT. It is translated as CASSFSPGAYNSPLHF.

This clone was observed a few times. The J gene is TRBJ2-7, the V gene TRBV5-5; 9 nucleotides match TRBD2. This CDR3 is 15 amino acids long. V trimming: 4 bases; J trimming: 3 bases; junction bases outside the gene matches: 8. Germline V gene data show CDR1 as SGHKS and CDR2 as YYEKEE (reference sequence). CDR3 region: CASSVRLADIYEQYF. The CDR3 region has the DNA TGTGCCAGCAGCGTAAGACTAGCGGATATCTACGAGCAGTACTTC.